Each of the 9 T cell receptor beta chains below was sequenced from the same sample in a study of CD8 T cells in ankylosing spondylitis. Findings of the study overall: Ankylosing spondylitis blood appeared to carry a characteristic TCR beta motif of 7 or 8 highly homologous variants.

Antigens of these TCRs are unknown. TCRdb reprocessed the 5' RACE reads via MiXCR and lists one record per CDR3 protein. The profile covers more than 650,000 distinct CDR3 sequences, with about 11% appearing a single time and 0.51% taken by the ten largest. The sequencing sample was made of blood, either unsorted or a sorted T cell fraction (not recorded which). The receptors were sampled from a male donor with ankylosing spondylitis.

The V gene is TRBV18, the J gene TRBJ1-2; possibly TRBD1 for D (5 bases). V was cut by 5 bases and J by 1 base, with 11 bases left in between. The CDR3 is 14 amino acids. Germline V lookup: CDR1 KGHSH, CDR2 LQKENI. CDR3 bases: TGTGCCAGCTCAACCTCGACAGATAACTATGGCTACACCTTC. Residues: CASSTSTDNYGYTF.

In regard to this clonotype: The germline gene is not matched at one end of the junction; a read error may be the cause. This sequence joins TRBV20-1 and TRBJ2-2; a possible D gene is TRBD1 (6 bases). The CDR3 spans 14 residues. Germline-derived CDR1 and CDR2 are DFQATT and SNEGSKA (reference sequence). CDR3 nucleotide sequence: TGCAGTGCTGGCAGGGGCGCGAACACCGGGGAGCCGTTTTTT. Translating gives CSAGRGANTGEPFF.

Ten or more counts support this clonotype. The J gene is TRBJ2-7, the V gene TRBV6-1; D perhaps matches TRBD1 (6 bases). Per the germline V gene, CDR1 is MNHNS and CDR2 is SASEGT. V lost 5 bases, J lost 0 bases, and 17 bases lay in between. CDR3 length equals 16 residues. This CDR3 is CASSQGHRRISYEQYF. The DNA for the CDR3 is TGTGCCAGCAGTCAGGGACATCGGAGGATCTCCTACGAGCAGTACTTC.

This sequence joins TRBV20-1 and TRBJ2-7; D unclear. Deletions cut 5 bases from V and 3 bases from J, with 11 bases between. CDR1 is DFQATT, CDR2 SNEGSKA, per germline (reference sequence). The CDR3 runs 12 residues. The CDR3 sequence is CSAGRTDYEQYF. The CDR3 DNA sequence: TGCAGTGCTGGAAGAACTGACTACGAGCAGTACTTC.

The J gene is TRBJ1-2, the V gene TRBV10-3; a possible D gene is TRBD1 (6 bases). Germline V gene lookup returns CDR1 ENHRY and CDR2 SYGVKD. The V gene lost 0 bases and the J gene lost 10 bases, with 15 bases spanning the gap. CDR3 size: 14 residues. The CDR3 reads CAISESWQGKDYTF. CDR3 coding DNA: TGTGCCATCAGTGAGTCGTGGCAGGGGAAGGACTACACCTTC.

This clonotype was recorded a few times. The chain joins TRBV4-3 to TRBJ1-4, with 9 positions matching TRBD1. The germline V gene has CDR1 LGHNA and CDR2 YSLEER. The CDR3 runs 14 residues. Unmatched junction bases numbered 2, after V lost 6 bases and J lost 3 bases. CDR3 amino acids: CASSRQGANEKLFF. CDR3 nucleotide sequence: TGCGCCAGCAGTCGACAGGGGGCTAATGAAAAACTGTTTTTT.

The chain couples TRBV7-9 to TRBJ2-7, with D perhaps matching TRBD1 or TRBD2 (5 bases each). Deletions cut 0 bases from V and 6 bases from J, with 12 bases between. In germline, CDR1 is SEHNR, CDR2 FQNEAQ (reference sequence). The CDR3 contains 14 residues. The CDR3 DNA follows: TGTGCCAGCAGCTTAGCGGGACCCCAGTTCGAGCAGTACTTC. Residues: CASSLAGPQFEQYF.

The sample holds many counts of this clonotype. The CDR3 protein is CASNLAGYTGELFF. In DNA, the CDR3 is TGCGCCAGCAACTTAGCGGGGTACACCGGGGAGCTGTTTTTT. The rearrangement uses TRBV5-1 and TRBJ2-2, with 8 bases matching TRBD2. Germline CDR1 is SGHRS and CDR2 is YFSETQ. The CDR3 has 14 amino acids. Trimming took 6 bases from V and 3 from J; bases not matched to a gene: 4.

The gene calls are TRBV20-1 and TRBJ1-5; D not certain. The CDR3 sequence is 15 residues long. Trimming pared 0 bases from V and 7 bases from J, leaving 16 bases between. Germline values: CDR1 DFQATT, CDR2 SNEGSKA (reference sequence). In DNA form, the CDR3 reads TGCAGTGCTAGAGATCCACGCGAGGTCCTACAGCCCCAGCATTTT. Translating gives CSARDPREVLQPQHF.